These T cell receptor beta chains were read from a single sample in a study of CD8 T cells in Susac syndrome. One entry per CDR3 protein results from TCRdb running MiXCR on the immunoSEQ multiplex PCR reads. The table shows 130,000 to 150,000 distinct CDR3 sequences, with around 94% occurring only once. The sample was CD8+ T cells from PBMCs. These receptors were collected from a human donor in good health. Both conserved end residues are part of each CDR3. Fields, in order: V gene, clone size, J gene, D gene, CDR3 DNA, CDR3 protein. D genes are given only for firm matches. The listing skips clone size in some rows; elsewhere it reads once, few, many or a size class.

TRBV5-8	.	TRBJ2-7	.	TGTGCCAGCAGCCCGGGCAGGGGTTCCTACGAGCAGTACTTC	CASSPGRGSYEQYF
TRBV24-1	.	TRBJ2-1	.	TGTGCCACCAGTGATTTCAAGGAGGGAGTCTACAATGAGCAGTTCTTC	CATSDFKEGVYNEQFF
TRBV20-1	.	TRBJ1-5	.	TGCAGTGCGGCACAGGGCCAGCCCCAGCATTTT	CSAAQGQPQHF
TRBV29-1	.	TRBJ2-7	TRBD1	TGCAGCGTACGCGGGACAGGGGTTTACGAGCAGTACTTC	CSVRGTGVYEQYF
TRBV11-1	.	TRBJ2-7	TRBD2	TGTGCCAGCAGTCTAGCGGGATTGATCTACGAGCAGTACTTC	CASSLAGLIYEQYF
TRBV5-6	.	TRBJ1-2	.	TGTGCCAGCAGCACACAGAATAACTATGGCTACACCTTC	CASSTQNNYGYTF
TRBV29-1	.	TRBJ2-7	TRBD2	TGCAGCGCCGCGGGACTAGCGGACAGCTCCTACGAGCAGTACTTC	CSAAGLADSSYEQYF
TRBV20-1	.	TRBJ2-1	TRBD2	TGCAGTGCTAGTCTCACTAGCGGGAGTCGCAATGAGCAGTTCTTC	CSASLTSGSRNEQFF
TRBV2	.	TRBJ2-1	.	TGTGCCAGCAGGGGTGGTGGACTTTCTCCCTACAATGAGCAGTTCTTC	CASRGGGLSPYNEQFF
TRBV20-1	.	TRBJ2-1	.	TGCAGTGCTAGAGAGGGAATAGGACCCTACAATGAGCAGTTCTTC	CSAREGIGPYNEQFF
TRBV25-1	once	TRBJ2-3	TRBD1	TGTGCCAGCAGTGAGGACAGGGGCCTCAACACAGATACGCAGTATTTT	CASSEDRGLNTDTQYF
TRBV7-9	.	TRBJ2-2	.	TGTGCCAGCAGCTTATTACCCAGCAGCACCGGGGAGCTGTTTTTT	CASSLLPSSTGELFF
TRBV27	.	TRBJ1-5	TRBD1	TGTGCCAGCCGGCAGGGGGTTCAGCCCCAGCATTTT	CASRQGVQPQHF
TRBV4-1	.	TRBJ2-1	TRBD2	TGCGCCAGCAGCCAAGGAGCGGGATCATACTACAATGAGCAGTTCTTC	CASSQGAGSYYNEQFF
TRBV9	.	TRBJ2-3	.	TGTGCCAGCAGCGTACAGGGATTTACAGATACGCAGTATTTT	CASSVQGFTDTQYF
TRBV20-1	.	TRBJ2-1	TRBD2	TGCAGTGCTACCGTGACTAGCGGGACCTACAATGAGCAGTTCTTC	CSATVTSGTYNEQFF
TRBV6-1	.	TRBJ2-3	.	TGTGCCAGCAGCCCAACGGCGGGGAGGGGGACAGATACGCAGTATTTT	CASSPTAGRGTDTQYF
TRBV11-2	.	TRBJ1-5	.	TGTGCCAGCAGCAACCCAGGGAATCAGCCCCAGCATTTT	CASSNPGNQPQHF
TRBV12-3/TRBV12-4	.	TRBJ2-5	.	TGTGCCAGCAGTTTAGGCGCCCGGGAGACCCAGTACTTC	CASSLGARETQYF
TRBV28	.	TRBJ1-1	TRBD1	TGTGCCAGCAGTTTAGAGGGGGCATACGGGGCAGCTTTCTTT	CASSLEGAYGAAFF
TRBV29-1	few	TRBJ2-7	TRBD1	TGCAGCGTTGGGACAGGGACCGAGCAGTACTTC	CSVGTGTEQYF
TRBV4-3	.	TRBJ2-1	TRBD2	TGCGCCAGCAGCCCTAGACTAGCCTCATCCTACAATGAGCAGTTCTTC	CASSPRLASSYNEQFF
TRBV15	.	TRBJ2-3	.	TGTGCCACCAGCTCGACCCTGAGCGATACGCAGTATTTT	CATSSTLSDTQYF
TRBV12-5	once	TRBJ2-1	.	TGTGCTAGTGGTTGGAACAATGAGCAGTTCTTC	CASGWNNEQFF
TRBV4-1	.	TRBJ2-1	.	TGCGCCAGCAGCCAAAAACGCGGCTCCTTGTTCTTC	CASSQKRGSLFF
TRBV24-1	.	TRBJ1-1	.	TGTGCCACCAGTGACCCTAGGACCAACACTGAAGCTTTCTTT	CATSDPRTNTEAFF
TRBV6-6	.	TRBJ1-5	.	TGTGCCAGCAGTTTGGTTGGGCCCCAGCATTTT	CASSLVGPQHF
TRBV3-1	.	TRBJ2-5	.	TGTGCCAGCAGCCAGCCCCAGGGAATTCAAGAGACCCAGTACTTC	CASSQPQGIQETQYF
TRBV24-1	few	TRBJ2-5	.	TGTGCCACCAGTGATAAGGCAGGGTCGTACCAAGAGACCCAGTACTTC	CATSDKAGSYQETQYF
TRBV7-2	.	TRBJ2-1	.	TGTGCCAGCAGCTCCTTGGGTGCCCAAGATGAGCAGTTCTTC	CASSSLGAQDEQFF
TRBV20-1	.	TRBJ1-5	.	TGCAGTGCTGCTGGGGGAGGAATCCAGCCCCAGCATTTT	CSAAGGGIQPQHF
TRBV27	.	TRBJ2-1	.	TGTGCCAGCAGTTCAGGGACTCTAAATGAGCAGTTCTTC	CASSSGTLNEQFF
TRBV29-1	.	TRBJ2-4	.	TGCAGCGTTGAAGATTTTGGGGCAGGGTCGAGAAACATTCAGTACTTC	CSVEDFGAGSRNIQYF
TRBV29-1	once	TRBJ2-1	TRBD2	TGCAGCGTTGAAAAGGGACTAGCGGGAGATGAGCAGTTCTTC	CSVEKGLAGDEQFF
TRBV29-1	.	TRBJ2-7	TRBD2	TGCAGCGTTGAAGTATACGGGACTAGCGGGGACTCCTACGAGCAGTACTTC	CSVEVYGTSGDSYEQYF
TRBV27	few	TRBJ2-7	.	TGTGCCAGCAGTACCGGGAGATCCTACGAGCAGTACTTC	CASSTGRSYEQYF
TRBV27	few	TRBJ1-1	.	TGTGCCAGCAGTTTGGGAGGCGGTGAAGCTTTCTTT	CASSLGGGEAFF
TRBV9	.	TRBJ2-3	TRBD2	TGTGCCAGCAGCGGGGCGGGAGGGCCAGGCACAGATACGCAGTATTTT	CASSGAGGPGTDTQYF
TRBV6-2/TRBV6-3	.	TRBJ1-1	.	TGTGCCAGCGGGGAAAACCAAGGCGGGACTGAAGCTTTCTTT	CASGENQGGTEAFF
TRBV7-9	.	TRBJ2-4	.	TGTGCCAGCAGCTTAGGGCTCGTAGTAGCCAAAAACATTCAGTACTTC	CASSLGLVVAKNIQYF
TRBV9	.	TRBJ2-7	.	TGTGCCAGCAGCGCCGAGGGATCCTCCTACGAGCAGTACTTC	CASSAEGSSYEQYF